Following are 4 T cell receptor beta chains from one sample sequenced in a study of T-cell reconstitution after alpha-beta-depleted transplantation in children. Preparation of the TCRbeta library involved a method that used unique molecular identifiers. TCRdb analysed the PCR reads with MiXCR anew, one entry per CDR3 protein. The sample yields 900,000 or so distinct CDR3 sequences, 16% seen once. The sequencing here drew on PBMCs, mostly from graft donor cells, taken 360 days after TCRalphabeta/CD19-depleted stem cell transplant. These receptors were collected from a male patient younger than 18 who had a stem cell transplant for acute lymphoblastic leukemia, so the T cells may come from the graft donor.

This clonotype was counted a few times. This rearrangement joins TRBV25-1 to TRBJ2-7, with 7 nucleotides matching TRBD1. The CDR3 extends over 13 amino acids. In germline, CDR1 is MGHDK, CDR2 SYGVNS. J was trimmed by 4 bases and V by 6 bases; bases with no gene match: 6. The CDR3 DNA reads as TGTGCCAGCAGCGACAGGGCCAGGTACGAGCAGTACTTC. Translated, it gives CASSDRARYEQYF.

The J gene is TRBJ2-1, the V gene TRBV15; 7 nucleotides align to TRBD2. CDR1 and CDR2 from the germline V gene are LNHNV and YYDKDF (reference sequence). The CDR3 totals 15 residues. V dropped 8 bases and J dropped 0; count of bases not matched to a gene: 7. The DNA of the CDR3 is TGTGCCACCGCCAGCGGGACGAGCTCCTACAATGAGCAGTTCTTC. This sequence encodes CATASGTSSYNEQFF.

This clonotype was counted at least ten times. It is unclear where the CDR3 begins or ends on the DNA, so no DNA is shown, and the CDR3 is as TCRdb lists it. This chain joins TRBV12-3 or TRBV12-4 and TRBJ1-3. The CDR3 extends over 12 residues, inclusive of both ends. This CDR3 is CASSFFGLGTLF.

This clonotype turned up a few times. V gene TRBV5-1 combines with J gene TRBJ2-2; 15 nucleotides line up with TRBD2. The CDR3 length is 17 residues. J gave up 0 bases and V 5 bases, and 2 bases lay outside the gene matches. The germline CDR1 and CDR2 sequences are SGHRS and YFSETQ. The CDR3 protein is CASRGTSGRPNTGELFF. The CDR3 coding sequence is TGCGCCAGCAGGGGGACTAGCGGGAGGCCGAACACCGGGGAGCTGTTTTTT. Variable domain in full (rest from reference TRBV5-1 and TRBJ2-2): KAGVTQTPRYLIKTRGQQVTLSCSPISGHRSVSWYQQTPGQGLQFLFEYFSETQRNKGNFPGRFSGRQFSNSRSEMNVSTLELGDSALYLCASRGTSGRPNTGELFFGEGSRLTVL.